These T cell receptor beta chains were read from a single sample in a study of blood T cells in healthy people across ages. TCRdb analysed the 5' RACE reads with MiXCR anew, one entry per CDR3 protein. The sample records about 400,000 distinct CDR3 sequences, approximately 51% being singletons. Sample: blood. These TCRs come from a man aged 55 to 70 in good health. Both conserved end residues are part of each CDR3. D genes are given only for firm matches. Only part of the rows carry a size: once, few, many, or a class if the clone is expanded.

clone_size	v_call	j_call	d_call	cdr3_nt	cdr3_aa
.	TRBV6-2/TRBV6-3	TRBJ2-3	TRBD2	TGTGCCAGCAGTTACTCGTCGGGCGGGAGGGGTCCAGATACGCAGTATTTT	CASSYSSGGRGPDTQYF
.	TRBV4-3	TRBJ1-2	.	TGCGCCAGCAGCTTGCGGACAGCAATGAACTATGGCTACACCTTC	CASSLRTAMNYGYTF
.	TRBV7-2	TRBJ2-6	.	TGTGCCAGCAGCCTTGGGGGGCTCTCAGTGGCCAACGTCCTGACTTTC	CASSLGGLSVANVLTF
.	TRBV15	TRBJ2-5	.	TGTGCCACCAGCAGAGATCAGGGGGGGCGGGAGACCCAGTACTTC	CATSRDQGGRETQYF
.	TRBV3-1	TRBJ2-5	.	TGTGCCAGCTTGGGACGCCCTTGGTACCAAGAGACCCAGTACTTC	CASLGRPWYQETQYF
few	TRBV11-2	TRBJ2-2	TRBD2	TGTGCCAGCAGCCTGCGGGAGGGCAACACCGGGGAGCTGTTTTTT	CASSLREGNTGELFF
.	TRBV6-5	TRBJ2-3	TRBD2	TGTGCCAGCAGTTACCACACTAGCGGGGGCACAGATACGCAGTATTTT	CASSYHTSGGTDTQYF
.	TRBV4-2	TRBJ2-1	TRBD2	TGTGCCAGCAGCCAGGGACTAGCGGGAGGATACAATGAGCAGTTCTTC	CASSQGLAGGYNEQFF
.	TRBV9	TRBJ1-2	TRBD1	TGTGCCAGCAGCCTCCCTCACAGGGGGCTTGATGGCTACACCTTC	CASSLPHRGLDGYTF
few	TRBV4-2	TRBJ2-1	.	TGTGCCAGCAGCCAAGAGGGTCGGAATGAGCAGTTCTTC	CASSQEGRNEQFF
.	TRBV29-1	TRBJ1-1	.	TGCAGCGCCACTGACAGGACCGAAGCTTTCTTT	CSATDRTEAFF
.	TRBV5-5	TRBJ1-2	.	TGTGCCAGCGGCCCGGAGGTCGGTCTATCCAGGAGCTATGGCTACACCTTC	CASGPEVGLSRSYGYTF
.	TRBV4-2	TRBJ2-7	.	TGTGCCAGCAGCCAAGAGAATTGGGGGGTCTACGAGCAGTACTTC	CASSQENWGVYEQYF
.	TRBV7-8	TRBJ2-7	.	TGTGCCAGCAGCTTTAGGGTCACAGCCTACGAGCAGTACTTC	CASSFRVTAYEQYF
.	TRBV29-1	TRBJ1-2	TRBD1	TGCAGCGTAAACAGGGGCAACTATGGCTACACCTTC	CSVNRGNYGYTF
.	TRBV6-5	TRBJ2-7	TRBD1	TGTGCCAGCAGTCCGGGACAGGGACGCTGCGAGCAGTACTTC	CASSPGQGRCEQYF
few	TRBV5-1	TRBJ2-5	TRBD2	TGCGCCAGCAGCTACGGTTTGTGGGGACTAGCGGATCAAGAGACCCAGTACTTC	CASSYGLWGLADQETQYF
.	TRBV28	TRBJ2-1	.	TGTGCCAGCAGTTTCCTCACCGGGACGCCTTGCTACAATGAGCAGTTCTTC	CASSFLTGTPCYNEQFF
few	TRBV11-1	TRBJ2-3	.	TGTGCCAGCAGTTTTAGGTGGGCCGAGAGGAATACGCAGTATTTT	CASSFRWAERNTQYF
.	TRBV10-3	TRBJ1-2	.	TGTGCCATCAGTGACACCAACTATGGCTACACCTTC	CAISDTNYGYTF
.	TRBV10-3	TRBJ1-4	.	TGTGCCATCTCGGGACGCGAGAATGAAAAACTGTTTTTT	CAISGRENEKLFF
few	TRBV19	TRBJ2-1	TRBD1	TGTGCCAGTAGTACCTCCGGGACAGGGCCATACAATGAGCAGTTCTTC	CASSTSGTGPYNEQFF
.	TRBV7-7	TRBJ2-7	TRBD2	TGTGCTAGCAGCGCTACTAGCGGGAGTCGGAATGAGCAGTACTTC	CASSATSGSRNEQYF
.	TRBV27	TRBJ2-1	.	TGTGCCAGCAGTTTCCTTGAGGGGGACAATGAGCAGTTCTTC	CASSFLEGDNEQFF
few	TRBV7-2	TRBJ2-5	.	TGTGCCAGCAGCCTCGGCCGGGGGGCGGAGACCCAGTACTTC	CASSLGRGAETQYF
.	TRBV6-2/TRBV6-3	TRBJ2-5	.	TGTGCCAGCAGTTTATGGGGGTCCTCCCAAGAGACCCAGTACTTC	CASSLWGSSQETQYF
few	TRBV5-1	TRBJ2-5	TRBD2	TGCGCCAGCAGCCCAGTGGCGGGAGTGGGACGAGAGACCCAGTACTTC	CASSPVAGVGRETQYF
.	TRBV20-1	TRBJ1-5	.	TGCAGTGCCGCGAGGGGGATGCAGCCCCAGCATTTT	CSAARGMQPQHF
.	TRBV7-2	TRBJ2-3	.	TGTGCCAACAAGTCCGGGGGTACAGATACGCAGTATTTT	CANKSGGTDTQYF
.	TRBV20-1	TRBJ2-1	TRBD2	TGTGGGATCGCCGGGAGGGCCTACAATGAGCAGTTCTTC	CGIAGRAYNEQFF
.	TRBV3-1	TRBJ1-2	.	TGTGCCAGCAAAGGGGGGGACGGCGGAGGCTACACCTTC	CASKGGDGGGYTF
few	TRBV6-1	TRBJ1-2	TRBD1	TGTGCCAGCAGGCCCCGCGGCCAGGGGGGGTCCTATGGCTACACCTTC	CASRPRGQGGSYGYTF
.	TRBV28	TRBJ2-1	TRBD2	TGTGCCAGCAGTAGGGGACTAGCGGGAAGTTGGGAGACCCAGTTCTTC	CASSRGLAGSWETQFF
.	TRBV6-2/TRBV6-3	TRBJ1-6	.	TGTGCCAGCAGCGCCGGGACACATTATAATTCACCCCTCCACTTT	CASSAGTHYNSPLHF
.	TRBV7-8	TRBJ2-3	TRBD1	TGTGCCAGCAGCGAGGACAGGGGGCGAGGCACAGATACGCAGTATTTT	CASSEDRGRGTDTQYF
.	TRBV12-3/TRBV12-4	TRBJ1-4	.	TGTGCCAGCAGTTGCGGTCAGGGGGAAAAACTGTTTTTT	CASSCGQGEKLFF
few	TRBV20-1	TRBJ2-6	TRBD1	TGCAGTGCCCGGGACAGTTTTGGCTCTGGGGCCAACGTCCTGACTTTC	CSARDSFGSGANVLTF
many	TRBV3-1	TRBJ2-7	TRBD2	TGTGCCAGCAGCCAGGCCCCGGGGGGGACCGAGCAGTACTTC	CASSQAPGGTEQYF
few	TRBV7-9	TRBJ2-1	TRBD1	TGTGCCAGCAGCCCCCCCGCTGGACAGGGGAGGCACAATGAGCAGTTCTTC	CASSPPAGQGRHNEQFF
.	TRBV29-1	TRBJ2-7	.	TGCAGCGCCCGGAACCGAGGGGCCCTGGAGCAGTACTTC	CSARNRGALEQYF
.	TRBV20-1	TRBJ2-7	.	TGCAGTGCGGCAAGCGGAAGGGGGTTCTACGAGCAGTACTTC	CSAASGRGFYEQYF